A single sample is the source of the 6 T cell receptor beta chains below, sequenced in a study of blood T cell repertoires in COVID-19. Assay used: immunoSEQ multiplex PCR; TCRdb lists only in-frame clones, some missing. The sample includes around 270,000 clones, 85% to 90% of them seen just once. The sample was peripheral blood. The receptors here all came from a man aged 35-49 years with acute or convalescent COVID-19.

The chain links TRBV27 to TRBJ1-5; D unresolved. The CDR3 covers 15 residues. Germline-derived CDR1 and CDR2 are MNHEY and SMNVEV (reference sequence). Trimming pared 5 bases from V and 1 base from J, leaving 12 bases between. The CDR3 loop is CASSLRDPSNQPQHF. The CDR3 region has the DNA TGTGCCAGCAGTCTTCGGGATCCGAGCAATCAGCCCCAGCATTTT.

The rearrangement uses TRBV15 and TRBJ2-7, with D perhaps matching TRBD1 (6 bases). Germline assignment: CDR1 LNHNV and CDR2 YYDKDF (reference sequence). The CDR3 sequence is 15 residues long. Trimming cost V 1 base and J 5 bases, with 15 bases left between them. The CDR3 is CATSRVDSARDEQYF. The CDR3 DNA is TGTGCCACCAGCAGAGTGGACAGTGCCCGGGACGAGCAGTACTTC.

The rearrangement joins TRBV24-1 to TRBJ2-1; 8 bases are a match to TRBD2. The CDR3 consists of 15 residues. The J segment lost 9 bases and the V segment lost 9 bases, leaving 15 bases of the junction unmatched. Germline values: CDR1 KGHDR, CDR2 SFDVKD. Here the CDR3 DNA reads TGTGCCACCCAGATCGGGGGCGGGGGGCGGGTTGAGCAGTTCTTC. Its translation: CATQIGGGGRVEQFF.

The genes are TRBV5-6 and TRBJ2-1; TRBD1 matches 9 bases. The CDR3 runs to 15 residues. Germline CDR1 reads SGHDT; CDR2 reads YYEEEE. The trim removed 4 bases at V and 4 bases at J, leaving 6 bases unmatched. The chain's CDR3 is CASSGRDRVYNEQFF. CDR3 sequence (DNA): TGTGCCAGCAGCGGCCGGGACAGGGTTTACAATGAGCAGTTCTTC.

The J gene is TRBJ1-2, the V gene TRBV30, with a weak D call TRBD1 (5 bases). Trimming removed 2 bases at V and 3 bases at J, with 13 bases between. From germline, CDR1 is GTSNPN and CDR2 SVGIG (reference sequence). CDR3 length: 14 amino acids. The CDR3: CAWSFSRDDYGYTF. CDR3 coding DNA: TGTGCCTGGAGTTTTTCCAGGGATGACTATGGCTACACCTTC.

V and J are TRBV9 and TRBJ2-3; no definite D call. The CDR3 extends over 13 amino acids. V was cut by 0 bases and J by 4 bases, with 6 bases left in between. CDR1 is SGDLS and CDR2 is YYNGEE in the germline V gene. The CDR3, as DNA: TGTGCCAGCAGCGTAGCTTCGGCAGATACGCAGTATTTT. Its protein product is CASSVASADTQYF.